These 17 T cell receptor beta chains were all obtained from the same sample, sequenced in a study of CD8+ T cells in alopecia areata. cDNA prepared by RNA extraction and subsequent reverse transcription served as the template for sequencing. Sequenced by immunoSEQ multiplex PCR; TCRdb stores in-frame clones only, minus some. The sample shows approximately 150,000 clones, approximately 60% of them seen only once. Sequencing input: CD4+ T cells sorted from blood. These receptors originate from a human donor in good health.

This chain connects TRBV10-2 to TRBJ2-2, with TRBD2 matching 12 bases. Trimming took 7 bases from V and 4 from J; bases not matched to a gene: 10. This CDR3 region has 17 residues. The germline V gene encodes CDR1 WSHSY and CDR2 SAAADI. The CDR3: CASTGLAGTRATGELFF. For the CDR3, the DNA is TGCGCCAGCACCGGACTAGCGGGGACCAGAGCCACCGGGGAGCTGTTTTTT.

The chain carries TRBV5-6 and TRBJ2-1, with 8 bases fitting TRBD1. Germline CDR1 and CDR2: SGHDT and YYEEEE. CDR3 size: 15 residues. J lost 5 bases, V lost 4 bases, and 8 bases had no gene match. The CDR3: CASSRLDRDNNEQFF. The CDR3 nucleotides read TGTGCCAGCAGCCGCCTGGACAGGGATAACAATGAGCAGTTCTTC.

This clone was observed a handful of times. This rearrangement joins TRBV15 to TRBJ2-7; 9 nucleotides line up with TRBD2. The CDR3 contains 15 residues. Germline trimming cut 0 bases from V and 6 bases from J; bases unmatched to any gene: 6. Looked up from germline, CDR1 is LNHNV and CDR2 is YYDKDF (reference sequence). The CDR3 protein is CATSRDHVLAGEQYF. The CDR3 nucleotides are TGTGCCACCAGCAGAGATCATGTACTAGCGGGCGAGCAGTACTTC.

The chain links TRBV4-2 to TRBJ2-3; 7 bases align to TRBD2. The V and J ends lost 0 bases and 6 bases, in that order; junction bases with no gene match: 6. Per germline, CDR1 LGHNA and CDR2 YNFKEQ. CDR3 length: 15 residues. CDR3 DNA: TGTGCCAGCAGCCAAGAGTCCAGCGGGAAGGATACGCAGTATTTT. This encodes CASSQESSGKDTQYF.

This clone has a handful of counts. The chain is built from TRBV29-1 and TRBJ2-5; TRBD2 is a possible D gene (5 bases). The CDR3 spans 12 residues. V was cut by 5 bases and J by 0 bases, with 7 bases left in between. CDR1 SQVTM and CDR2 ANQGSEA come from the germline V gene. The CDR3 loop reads CSVLAHQETQYF. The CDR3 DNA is TGCAGCGTTTTAGCGCACCAAGAGACCCAGTACTTC.

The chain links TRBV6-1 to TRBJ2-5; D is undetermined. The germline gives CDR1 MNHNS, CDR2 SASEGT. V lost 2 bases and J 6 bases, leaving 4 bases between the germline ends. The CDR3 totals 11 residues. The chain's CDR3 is CASSEPQTQYF. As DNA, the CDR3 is TGTGCCAGCAGTGAACCTCAGACCCAGTACTTC.

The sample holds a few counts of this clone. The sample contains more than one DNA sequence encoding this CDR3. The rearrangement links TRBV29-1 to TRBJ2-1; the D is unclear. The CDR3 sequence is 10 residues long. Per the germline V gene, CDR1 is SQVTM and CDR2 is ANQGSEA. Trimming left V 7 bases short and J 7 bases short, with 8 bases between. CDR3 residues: CSAGLNEQFF. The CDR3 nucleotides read TGCAGCGCCGGCCTGAATGAGCAGTTCTTC.

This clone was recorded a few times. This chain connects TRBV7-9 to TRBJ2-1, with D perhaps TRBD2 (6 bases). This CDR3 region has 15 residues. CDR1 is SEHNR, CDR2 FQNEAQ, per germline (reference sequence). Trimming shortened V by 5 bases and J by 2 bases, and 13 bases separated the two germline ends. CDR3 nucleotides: TGTGCCAGCAGCGTGGAGGGCCAAACCTACAATGAGCAGTTCTTC. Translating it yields CASSVEGQTYNEQFF.

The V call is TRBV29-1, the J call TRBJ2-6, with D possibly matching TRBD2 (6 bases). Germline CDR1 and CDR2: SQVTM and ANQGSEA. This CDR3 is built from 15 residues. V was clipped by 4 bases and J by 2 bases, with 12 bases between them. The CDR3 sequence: CSVGGGMTGANVLTF. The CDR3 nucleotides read TGCAGCGTTGGTGGCGGGATGACTGGGGCCAACGTCCTGACTTTC.

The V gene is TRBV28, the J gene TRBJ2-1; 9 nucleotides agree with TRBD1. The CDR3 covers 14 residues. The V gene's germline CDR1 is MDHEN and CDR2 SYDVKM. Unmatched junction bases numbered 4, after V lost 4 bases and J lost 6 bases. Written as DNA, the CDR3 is TGTGCCAGCAGTTCCTGGACAGGGGCCAATGAGCAGTTCTTC. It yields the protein CASSSWTGANEQFF.

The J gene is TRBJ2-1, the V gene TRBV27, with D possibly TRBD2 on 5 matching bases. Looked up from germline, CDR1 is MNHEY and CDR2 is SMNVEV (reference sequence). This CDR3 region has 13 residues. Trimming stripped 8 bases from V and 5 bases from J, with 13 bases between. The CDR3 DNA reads TGTGCCAGCCAAGCGGCCCCCGACAATGAGCAGTTCTTC. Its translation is CASQAAPDNEQFF.

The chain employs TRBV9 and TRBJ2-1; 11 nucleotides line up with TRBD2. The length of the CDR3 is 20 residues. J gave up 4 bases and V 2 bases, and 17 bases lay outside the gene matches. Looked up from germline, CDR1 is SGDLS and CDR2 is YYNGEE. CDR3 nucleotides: TGTGCCAGCAGCGTGCTGACGGCCCGCCCCGGGACTAGCGGTTACAATGAGCAGTTCTTC. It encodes CASSVLTARPGTSGYNEQFF.

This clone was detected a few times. CDR3 sequence (DNA): TGTGCTAGTGCTCTAGTTCCCCTAAGTCATGAGCAGTTCTTC. This encodes CASALVPLSHEQFF. The chain recombines TRBV12-5 with TRBJ2-1; D remains unclear. The CDR3 has 14 residues. Looked up from germline, CDR1 is LGHNT and CDR2 is FRNRAP. V was clipped by 7 bases and J by 8 bases, with 18 bases between them. The full variable domain, in which reference TRBV12-5 and TRBJ2-1 provide the parts outside the CDR3, is DARVTQTPRHKVTEMGQEVTMRCQPILGHNTVFWYRQTMMQGLELLAYFRNRAPLDDSGMPKDRFSAEMPDATLATLKIQPSEPRDSAVYFCASALVPLSHEQFFGPGTRLTVL.

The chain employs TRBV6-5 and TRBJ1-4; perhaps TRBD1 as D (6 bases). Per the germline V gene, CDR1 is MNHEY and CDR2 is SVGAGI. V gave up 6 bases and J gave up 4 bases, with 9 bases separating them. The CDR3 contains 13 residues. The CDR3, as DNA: TGTGCCAGCAGACCAGGGGATAATGAAAAACTGTTTTTT. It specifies CASRPGDNEKLFF.

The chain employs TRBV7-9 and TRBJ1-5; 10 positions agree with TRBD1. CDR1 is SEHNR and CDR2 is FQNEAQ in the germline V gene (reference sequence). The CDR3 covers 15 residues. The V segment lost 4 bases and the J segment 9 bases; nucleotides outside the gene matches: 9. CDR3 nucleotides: TGTGCCAGCAGCTCCGCGGGGACAGGGGCCGCGCCCCAGCATTTT. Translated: CASSSAGTGAAPQHF. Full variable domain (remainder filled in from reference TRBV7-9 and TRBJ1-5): DTGVSQNPRHKITKRGQNVTFRCDPISEHNRLYWYRQTLGQGPEFLTYFQNEAQLEKSRLLSDRFSAERPKGSFSTLEIQRTEQGDSAMYLCASSSAGTGAAPQHFGDGTRLSIL.

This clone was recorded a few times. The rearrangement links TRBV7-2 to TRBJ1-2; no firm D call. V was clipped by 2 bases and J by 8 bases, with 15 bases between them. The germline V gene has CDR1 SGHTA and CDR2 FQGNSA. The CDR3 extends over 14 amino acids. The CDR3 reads CASSLSRPTSGYTF. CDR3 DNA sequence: TGTGCCAGCAGCTTATCTCGACCCACCAGCGGCTACACCTTC.

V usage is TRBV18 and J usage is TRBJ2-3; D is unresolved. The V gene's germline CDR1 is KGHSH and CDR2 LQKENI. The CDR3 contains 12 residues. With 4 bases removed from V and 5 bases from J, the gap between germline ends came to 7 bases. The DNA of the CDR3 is TGTGCCAGCTCACAGGGCCAAGATACGCAGTATTTT. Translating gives CASSQGQDTQYF.